Below are 20 T cell receptor beta chains sequenced from a single sample in a study of shared clonotypes between healthy human individuals (dated by TCRdb to the early 2020s). The library was obtained by the immunoSEQ multiplex PCR assay. TCRdb stores this immuneACCESS table with in-frame sequences only. Part of the clones is absent; in the studies checked, under half of the shortfall reflects unresolved V genes, and no reason is known for the rest. The sample table lists around 690,000 clones, about 92% of them with a count of one. The ten top clones hold around a third of the sample. The sample taken for sequencing was memory CD8+ T cells from PBMCs. Sample cell subset or site, as interpreted from the label and publication: CD45RO+ cells pooled with CCR7-negative TemRA cells. The receptors stem from a man between 18 and 35 years old in good health. Some clones in this sample may be carry-over from other donors' samples.

In its sample, this clone was seen once. The chain links TRBV7-5 to TRBJ1-1. TRBV7-5 is annotated as a pseudogene. This CDR3 region has 12 residues. In nucleotides, the CDR3 is TGTGCCAGAAGCCGGGGTCCCACTGAAGCTTTCTTT. It codes for CARSRGPTEAFF.

The chain couples TRBV11-2 to TRBJ2-1; a weak D match, TRBD2 (6 bases). The ends were cut back, 8 bases at V and 0 bases at J, with 17 bases in the middle. This CDR3 spans 16 amino acids. The V gene's germline CDR1 is SGHAT and CDR2 FQNNGV. The CDR3 DNA reads TGTGCCAGCGGGTGGGGTATAGCGGTCTCCTACAATGAGCAGTTCTTC. It codes for CASGWGIAVSYNEQFF.

J is TRBJ2-7 and V is TRBV29-1; 8 nucleotides align to TRBD1. The CDR3 loop spans 12 amino acids. Germline V CDR1 and CDR2: SQVTM, ANQGSEA. The V gene end was trimmed by 6 bases and the J gene end by 3 bases; junction bases not matched to a gene: 4. Here the CDR3 reads CSVWTGYYEQYF. Here the CDR3 DNA reads TGCAGCGTGTGGACAGGGTACTACGAGCAGTACTTC.

The V call is TRBV7-2, the J call TRBJ1-4, with 7 bases that match TRBD1. The CDR3 is 16 amino acids. Losses at the gene ends were 1 base for V and 7 bases for J; bases not matched to a gene: 9. Germline CDR1 SGHTA, CDR2 FQGNSA. The CDR3 nucleotides are TGTGCCAGCAGCTTAGGGTCGAGGGGGCTAATTGAAAAACTGTTTTTT. Protein sequence: CASSLGSRGLIEKLFF.

Details on this clone: Different DNA sequences within this sample yield the same CDR3. The chain recombines TRBV7-6 with TRBJ2-7; 8 bases align to TRBD1. The CDR3 sequence is 15 residues long. Germline CDR1 SGHVS, CDR2 FNYEAQ. V lost 5 bases and J lost 0; bases outside the gene matches: 6. The CDR3 protein is CASSPGTGGSYEQYF. CDR3 DNA sequence: TGTGCCAGCAGCCCTGGGACAGGTGGCTCCTACGAGCAGTACTTC.

The chain uses TRBV4-3 and TRBJ2-6; D is perhaps TRBD1 or TRBD2 (5 bases each). The V end was cut by 0 bases, the J end by 2 bases, with 17 bases between. The CDR3 totals 19 residues. Per germline, CDR1 LGHNA and CDR2 YSLEER. The CDR3 DNA sequence: TGCGCCAGCAGCCAAGATTTCAGCCGTTGGGGGACTGGGGCCAACGTCCTGACTTTC. It encodes CASSQDFSRWGTGANVLTF.

CDR3 residues: CAISEWSSGSDTQYF. DNA of the CDR3: TGTGCCATCAGTGAGTGGTCTAGCGGGAGTGATACGCAGTATTTT. V and J are TRBV10-3 and TRBJ2-3; TRBD2 aligns across 10 bases. After removal of 1 base from V and 6 bases from J, the junction contained 4 bases not matched to a gene. The CDR3 runs 15 residues. Germline V gene lookup returns CDR1 ENHRY and CDR2 SYGVKD.

This chain links TRBV25-1 with TRBJ2-1, with D perhaps TRBD2 (5 bases). The CDR3 consists of 15 residues. Germline V gives CDR1 MGHDK, CDR2 SYGVNS. V was trimmed by 11 bases and J by 7 bases, leaving 24 bases between them. The CDR3: CAASVQTRARNEQFF. CDR3 nucleotide sequence: TGTGCCGCTTCCGTACAGACGAGGGCACGAAATGAGCAGTTCTTC.

The DNA of the CDR3 is TGTGCCACCAGCTTGGGACAGTTTAAAGGAAACACCATATATTTT. Protein product: CATSLGQFKGNTIYF. V usage is TRBV15 and J usage is TRBJ1-3, with 7 bases fitting TRBD1. CDR1 is LNHNV, CDR2 YYDKDF, per germline (reference sequence). V trimming: 5 bases; J trimming: 4 bases; junction bases outside the gene matches: 8. The CDR3 extends over 15 amino acids.

The genes are TRBV28 and TRBJ1-1; 7 nucleotides line up with TRBD1. With 3 bases clipped from V and 0 bases from J, the junction kept 7 bases outside the gene matches. The CDR3 runs to 16 residues. Germline-derived CDR1 and CDR2 are MDHEN and SYDVKM. The CDR3 sequence: CASSFPPQGLNTEAFF. CDR3 sequence (DNA): TGTGCCAGCAGTTTCCCTCCACAGGGGTTGAACACTGAAGCTTTCTTT. The whole variable domain, remainder taken from reference TRBV28 and TRBJ1-1, is DVKVTQSSRYLVKRTGEKVFLECVQDMDHENMFWYRQDPGLGLRLIYFSYDVKMKEKGDIPEGYSVSREKKERFSLILESASTNQTSMYLCASSFPPQGLNTEAFFGQGTRLTVV.

The rearrangement links TRBV5-1 to TRBJ2-7, with 8 positions matching TRBD2. The J segment lost 5 bases and the V segment lost 0 bases, leaving 7 bases of the junction unmatched. The CDR3 is 15 residues long. Per the germline V gene, CDR1 is SGHRS and CDR2 is YFSETQ. CDR3 sequence: CASSLGLANQDEQYF. The CDR3 coding sequence is TGCGCCAGCAGCTTGGGACTAGCGAACCAAGACGAGCAGTACTTC. Combining the CDR3 with reference TRBV5-1 and TRBJ2-7 gives the whole variable domain KAGVTQTPRYLIKTRGQQVTLSCSPISGHRSVSWYQQTPGQGLQFLFEYFSETQRNKGNFPGRFSGRQFSNSRSEMNVSTLELGDSALYLCASSLGLANQDEQYFGPGTRLTVT.

The chain joins TRBV11-2 to TRBJ1-2; D gene unclear. Trimming removed 3 bases from V and 6 bases from J, with 8 bases in between. This CDR3 is 12 amino acids long. Germline CDR1 SGHAT, CDR2 FQNNGV. The CDR3 protein is CASSFGMDGYTF. The CDR3 bases are TGTGCCAGCAGCTTCGGTATGGATGGCTACACCTTC.

The V gene is TRBV11-2, the J gene TRBJ2-7; TRBD1 matches 7 bases. This CDR3 is 15 amino acids long. V shed 2 bases, J shed 1 base, and the junction held 5 bases outside the gene matches. Germline V lookup: CDR1 SGHAT, CDR2 FQNNGV. The CDR3 coding sequence is TGTGCCAGCAGCTTAATAGGGACAGTTTCCTACGAGCAGTACTTC. It specifies CASSLIGTVSYEQYF.

The chain combines TRBV7-8 with TRBJ2-3; the match to TRBD2 covers 7 bases. This CDR3 spans 15 amino acids. CDR1 is SGHVS and CDR2 is FQNEAQ in the germline V gene. With 4 bases clipped from V and 4 bases from J, the junction kept 8 bases outside the gene matches. CDR3 loop: CASSWGGSRADTQYF. Here the CDR3 DNA reads TGTGCCAGCAGCTGGGGCGGGAGCCGCGCAGATACGCAGTATTTT.

The chain carries TRBV28 and TRBJ2-3; no definite D call. In germline, CDR1 is MDHEN, CDR2 SYDVKM. The CDR3 loop spans 14 amino acids. V was shortened by 5 bases and J by 1 base, with 10 bases between the two germline ends. The CDR3 DNA sequence: TGTGCCAGCAGTGGTCGCCAGCGCACAGATACGCAGTATTTT. Its translation: CASSGRQRTDTQYF.

The table lists this clone with many counts. Other DNA sequences in the same sample also yield this CDR3. This chain uses TRBV27 with TRBJ1-2, with unresolved D. V lost 5 bases to trimming and J lost 4 bases, with 14 bases between them. Germline-derived CDR1 and CDR2 are MNHEY and SMNVEV (reference sequence). CDR3 size: 14 residues. DNA of the CDR3: TGTGCCAGCAGTCCCCTCGGGCAGCTCTATGGCTACACCTTC. The encoded protein is CASSPLGQLYGYTF.

The genes are TRBV5-1 and TRBJ1-2; 9 bases map to TRBD1. CDR1 and CDR2 from the germline V gene are SGHRS and YFSETQ. The CDR3 length is 16 residues. Trimming cost V 2 bases and J 8 bases; bases outside gene matches: 13. As DNA, the CDR3 is TGCGCCAGCAGCTTACAACTATCGGGACAGGGCAACGGCTACACCTTC. Protein sequence: CASSLQLSGQGNGYTF.

This chain connects TRBV2 to TRBJ2-5, with 7 bases identical to TRBD1. The J segment lost 5 bases and the V segment lost 3 bases, leaving 12 bases of the junction unmatched. The CDR3 spans 16 residues. Germline V lookup: CDR1 SNHLY, CDR2 FYNNEI. CDR3 loop: CASSDVEQGNRETQYF. CDR3 coding DNA: TGTGCCAGCAGTGACGTGGAACAGGGGAATCGGGAGACCCAGTACTTC.

Concerning this clone itself: Within the sample, other DNA sequences also encode this same CDR3. Written as DNA, the CDR3 is TGTGCCAGCAGTGAAGTGGGGCCCTACGAGCAGTACTTC. Translation: CASSEVGPYEQYF. J is TRBJ2-7 and V is TRBV6-1; the D gene is possibly TRBD1 (5 bases). Trimming removed 1 base at V and 2 bases at J, with 6 bases between. Per germline, CDR1 MNHNS and CDR2 SASEGT. CDR3 length: 13 residues.

This clone came up once. The chain joins TRBV2 to TRBJ1-1, with D hard to call. V lost 0 bases to trimming and J lost 1 base, with 6 bases between them. The CDR3 has 14 amino acids. Germline values: CDR1 SNHLY, CDR2 FYNNEI. The CDR3 DNA reads TGTGCCAGCAGTGAAGCCCCACCGAACACTGAAGCTTTCTTT. This encodes CASSEAPPNTEAFF. Drawing the rest from reference TRBV2 and TRBJ1-1, the complete variable domain is EPEVTQTPSHQVTQMGQEVILRCVPISNHLYFYWYRQILGQKVEFLVSFYNNEISEKSEIFDDQFSVERPDGSNFTLKIRSTKLEDSAMYFCASSEAPPNTEAFFGQGTRLTVV.